Listed below are T cell receptor beta chains from one sample, sequenced in a study of shared clonotypes between healthy human individuals. Data came from immunoSEQ multiplex PCR; TCRdb stores just in-frame clones and leaves some out. The top ten hold approximately 1% of the sample, which has about 1,900,000 clones, over 85% seen once. The sequenced material came from naive CD8+ T cells sorted from blood. The receptors were sampled from a man younger than 30 in good health. The CDR3 runs from the conserved cysteine through the conserved F or W. The order of the fields is CDR3 length, clone size, J gene, D gene, V gene, CDR3 DNA, CDR3 protein. A D gene is named only where the DNA matches it firmly. Some rows have no size entry. The others give once, few or many, or a class for an expanded clone.

length: 12; size: once; J: TRBJ2-7; D: .; V: TRBV27; DNA: TGTGCCAGCAGTTCGGCCGGCTACGAGCAGTACTTC; CDR3: CASSSAGYEQYF
length: 16; size: once; J: TRBJ1-2; D: .; V: TRBV28; DNA: TGTGCCAGCAGTTTAACAGTACCCTCCGGGTTTCGGGGCTACACCTTC; CDR3: CASSLTVPSGFRGYTF
length: 15; size: .; J: TRBJ1-4; D: .; V: TRBV30; DNA: TGTGCCTGGAGTGTTGATCCAGGGTCTGGTGAAAAACTGTTTTTT; CDR3: CAWSVDPGSGEKLFF
length: 15; size: .; J: TRBJ1-5; D: TRBD1; V: TRBV27; DNA: TGTGCCAGCAGTCTGGGACAGCCACTCAATCAGCCCCAGCATTTT; CDR3: CASSLGQPLNQPQHF
length: 15; size: .; J: TRBJ2-7; D: .; V: TRBV28; DNA: TGTGCCAGCAGTTTCGGGCAGGGGTCGCCCAACGAGCAGTACTTC; CDR3: CASSFGQGSPNEQYF
length: 16; size: .; J: TRBJ1-1; D: .; V: TRBV11-2; DNA: TGTGCCAGCAGCTTAGATGAATTCGGGGGGAACACTGAAGCTTTCTTT; CDR3: CASSLDEFGGNTEAFF
length: 14; size: .; J: TRBJ2-7; D: .; V: TRBV4-1; DNA: TGCGCCAGCAGCCAAGCCCCTCCATCCTACGAGCAGTACTTC; CDR3: CASSQAPPSYEQYF
length: 18; size: .; J: TRBJ2-1; D: TRBD2; V: TRBV19; DNA: TGTGCCAGTAGTATCCGGGGACTAGCGGGAGGACTCTTTGTTGAGCAGTTCTTC; CDR3: CASSIRGLAGGLFVEQFF
length: 14; size: .; J: TRBJ2-2; D: TRBD2; V: TRBV19; DNA: TGTGCCAGTAGTCCGCTAGCGGACACCGGGGAGCTGTTTTTT; CDR3: CASSPLADTGELFF
length: 14; size: .; J: TRBJ2-7; D: .; V: TRBV10-3; DNA: TGTGCCATCAGTGAGTACGGGGGAGAGGTCGAGCAGTACTTC; CDR3: CAISEYGGEVEQYF
length: 14; size: .; J: TRBJ2-7; D: .; V: TRBV28; DNA: TGTGCCAGCAATGTTGACAGGAAACCCTACGAGCAGTACTTC; CDR3: CASNVDRKPYEQYF
length: 19; size: once; J: TRBJ2-2; D: .; V: TRBV7-9; DNA: TGTGCCAGCAGCTTACCCCCCGGGCGAGGTTTGACGGGGACCGGGGAGCTGTTTTTT; CDR3: CASSLPPGRGLTGTGELFF
length: 14; size: once; J: TRBJ2-3; D: .; V: TRBV15; DNA: TGTGCCATTTCGACCATTACTAGCACAGATACGCAGTATTTT; CDR3: CAISTITSTDTQYF
length: 15; size: .; J: TRBJ2-1; D: .; V: TRBV6-6; DNA: TGTGCCAGCAGTTACCCCCCGGGGTCCTACAATGAGCAGTTCTTC; CDR3: CASSYPPGSYNEQFF
length: 14; size: .; J: TRBJ2-7; D: .; V: TRBV10-3; DNA: TGTGCCATCAGTGAGTCAGGGGATCGATACGAGCAGTACTTC; CDR3: CAISESGDRYEQYF
length: 17; size: .; J: TRBJ1-5; D: .; V: TRBV28; DNA: TGTGCCAGCAGCCACTCACAGGGAACTGTAGGCAATCAGCCCCAGCATTTT; CDR3: CASSHSQGTVGNQPQHF
length: 13; size: .; J: TRBJ2-7; D: .; V: TRBV27; DNA: TGTGCCAGCAGTTTAGTACGGGCGGACGAGCAGTACTTC; CDR3: CASSLVRADEQYF